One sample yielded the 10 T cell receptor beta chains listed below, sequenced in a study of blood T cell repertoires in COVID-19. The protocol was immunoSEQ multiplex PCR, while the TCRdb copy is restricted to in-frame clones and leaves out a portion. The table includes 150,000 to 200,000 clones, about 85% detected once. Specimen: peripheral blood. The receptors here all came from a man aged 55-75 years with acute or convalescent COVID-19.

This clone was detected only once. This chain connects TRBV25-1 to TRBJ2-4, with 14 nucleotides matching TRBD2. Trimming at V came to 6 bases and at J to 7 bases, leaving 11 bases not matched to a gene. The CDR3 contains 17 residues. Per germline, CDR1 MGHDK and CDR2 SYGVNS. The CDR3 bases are TGTGCCAGCAGGGCGGGACTAGCGGGAGCCCTGGCTAACATTCAGTACTTC. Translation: CASRAGLAGALANIQYF. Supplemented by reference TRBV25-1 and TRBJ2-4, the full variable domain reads EADIYQTPRYLVIGTGKKITLECSQTMGHDKMYWYQQDPGMELHLIHYSYGVNSTEKGDLSSESTVSRIRTEHFPLTLESARPSHTSQYLCASRAGLAGALANIQYFGAGTRLSVL.

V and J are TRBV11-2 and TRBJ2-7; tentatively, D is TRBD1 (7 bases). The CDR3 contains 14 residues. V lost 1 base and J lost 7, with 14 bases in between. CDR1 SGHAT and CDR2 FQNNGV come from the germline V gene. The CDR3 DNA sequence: TGTGCCAGCAGCTTAGGTTTCGCAGGGGGGGAGCAGTACGTC. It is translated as CASSLGFAGGEQYV.

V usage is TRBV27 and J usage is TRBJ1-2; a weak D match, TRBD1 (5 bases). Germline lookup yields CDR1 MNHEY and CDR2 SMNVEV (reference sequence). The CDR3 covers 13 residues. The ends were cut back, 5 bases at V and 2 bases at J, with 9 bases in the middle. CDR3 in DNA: TGTGCCAGCAGTCCAACAGGAAACTATGGCTACACCTTC. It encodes CASSPTGNYGYTF.

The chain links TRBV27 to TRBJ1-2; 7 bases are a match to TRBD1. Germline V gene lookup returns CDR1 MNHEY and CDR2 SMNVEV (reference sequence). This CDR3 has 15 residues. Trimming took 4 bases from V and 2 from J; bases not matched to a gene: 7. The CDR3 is CASSWTGPSNYGYTF. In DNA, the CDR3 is TGTGCCAGCAGTTGGACAGGACCGTCAAACTATGGCTACACCTTC.

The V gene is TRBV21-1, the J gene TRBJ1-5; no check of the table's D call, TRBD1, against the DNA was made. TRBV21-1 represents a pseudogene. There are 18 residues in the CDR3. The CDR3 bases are TGTGCCAGCAGCAAAGTTCACTGGGCTACATATAGCAATCAGCCCCAGCATTTT. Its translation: CASSKVHWATYSNQPQHF.

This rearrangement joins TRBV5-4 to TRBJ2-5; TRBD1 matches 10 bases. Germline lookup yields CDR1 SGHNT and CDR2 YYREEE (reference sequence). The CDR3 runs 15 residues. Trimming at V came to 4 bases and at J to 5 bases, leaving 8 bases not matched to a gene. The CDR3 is CASSILSGQGETQYF. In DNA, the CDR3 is TGTGCCAGCAGCATCCTCTCGGGACAGGGGGAGACCCAGTACTTC.

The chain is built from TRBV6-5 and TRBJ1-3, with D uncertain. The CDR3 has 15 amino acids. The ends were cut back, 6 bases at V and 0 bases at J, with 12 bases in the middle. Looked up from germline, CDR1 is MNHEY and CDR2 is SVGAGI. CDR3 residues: CASSRYPSSGNTIYF. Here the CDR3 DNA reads TGTGCCAGCAGCCGCTACCCGAGCTCTGGAAACACCATATATTTT.

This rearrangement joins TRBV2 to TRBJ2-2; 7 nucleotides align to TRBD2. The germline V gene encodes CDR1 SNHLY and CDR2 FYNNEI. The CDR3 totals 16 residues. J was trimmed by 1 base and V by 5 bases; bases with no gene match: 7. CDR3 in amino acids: CASSPREGLNTGELFF. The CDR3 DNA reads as TGTGCCAGCAGTCCGAGGGAGGGATTGAACACCGGGGAGCTGTTTTTT.

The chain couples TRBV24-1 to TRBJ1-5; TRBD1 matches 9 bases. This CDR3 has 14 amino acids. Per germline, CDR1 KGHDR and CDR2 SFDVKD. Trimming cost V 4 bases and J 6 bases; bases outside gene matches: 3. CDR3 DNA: TGTGCCACCAGTGAAAGACAGGGGGGTCAGCCCCAGCATTTT. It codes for CATSERQGGQPQHF.

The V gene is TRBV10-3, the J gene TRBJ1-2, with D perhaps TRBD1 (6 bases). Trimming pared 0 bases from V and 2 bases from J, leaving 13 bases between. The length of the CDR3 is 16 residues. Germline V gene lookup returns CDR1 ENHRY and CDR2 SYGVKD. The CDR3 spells CAISESRAGENYGYTF. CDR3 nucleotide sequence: TGTGCCATCAGTGAGTCGAGGGCAGGGGAGAACTATGGCTACACCTTC.